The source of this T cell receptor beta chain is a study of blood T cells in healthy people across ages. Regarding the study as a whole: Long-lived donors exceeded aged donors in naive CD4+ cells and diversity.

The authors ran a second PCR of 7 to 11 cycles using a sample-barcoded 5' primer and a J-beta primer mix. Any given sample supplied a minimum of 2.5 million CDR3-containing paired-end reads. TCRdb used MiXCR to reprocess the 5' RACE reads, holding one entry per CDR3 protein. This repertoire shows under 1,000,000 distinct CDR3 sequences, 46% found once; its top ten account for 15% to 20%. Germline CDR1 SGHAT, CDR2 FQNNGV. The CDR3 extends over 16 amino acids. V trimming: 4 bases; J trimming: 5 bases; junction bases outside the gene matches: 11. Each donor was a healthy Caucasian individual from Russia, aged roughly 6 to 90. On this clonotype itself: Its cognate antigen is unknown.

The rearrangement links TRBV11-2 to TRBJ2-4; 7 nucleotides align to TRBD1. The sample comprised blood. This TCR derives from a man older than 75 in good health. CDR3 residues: CASSYSTGDAENIQYF. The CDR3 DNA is TGTGCCAGCAGCTACTCCACAGGGGACGCGGAAAACATTCAGTACTTC.